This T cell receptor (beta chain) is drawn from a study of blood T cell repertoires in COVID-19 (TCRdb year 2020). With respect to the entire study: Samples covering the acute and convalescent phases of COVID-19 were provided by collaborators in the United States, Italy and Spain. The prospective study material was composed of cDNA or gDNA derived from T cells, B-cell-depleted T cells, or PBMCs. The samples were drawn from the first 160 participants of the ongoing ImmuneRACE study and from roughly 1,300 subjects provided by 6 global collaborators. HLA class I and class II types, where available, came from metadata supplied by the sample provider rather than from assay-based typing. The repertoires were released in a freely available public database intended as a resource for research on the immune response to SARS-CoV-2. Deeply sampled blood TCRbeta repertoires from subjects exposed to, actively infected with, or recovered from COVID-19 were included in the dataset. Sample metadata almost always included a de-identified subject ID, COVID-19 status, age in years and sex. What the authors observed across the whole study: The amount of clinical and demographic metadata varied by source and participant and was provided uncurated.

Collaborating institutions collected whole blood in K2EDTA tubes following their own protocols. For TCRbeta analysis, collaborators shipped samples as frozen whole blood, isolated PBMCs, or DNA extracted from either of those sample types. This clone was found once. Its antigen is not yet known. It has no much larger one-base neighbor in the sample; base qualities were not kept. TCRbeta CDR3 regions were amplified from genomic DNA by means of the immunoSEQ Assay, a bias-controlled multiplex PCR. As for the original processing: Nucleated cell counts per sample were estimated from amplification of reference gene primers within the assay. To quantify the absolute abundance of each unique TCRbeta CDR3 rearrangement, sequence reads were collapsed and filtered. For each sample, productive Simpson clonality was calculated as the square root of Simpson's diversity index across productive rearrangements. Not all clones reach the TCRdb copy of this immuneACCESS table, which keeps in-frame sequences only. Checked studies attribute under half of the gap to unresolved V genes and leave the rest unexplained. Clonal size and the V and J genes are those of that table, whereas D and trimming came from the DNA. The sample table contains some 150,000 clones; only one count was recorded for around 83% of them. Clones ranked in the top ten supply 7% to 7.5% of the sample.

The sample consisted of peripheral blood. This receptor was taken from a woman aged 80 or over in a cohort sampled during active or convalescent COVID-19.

The nucleotide sequence reads TGCGCCAGCAGCTTGGTTGTTTTAACGGGTCGAAGCTCTTTCGGCGGGCGTGAGCAGTTCTTC. This yields the protein CASSLVVLTGRSSFGGREQFF. The V and J segments used are TRBV5-1 and TRBJ2-1; a tentative D call is TRBD2 (5 bases match). Between the V and J ends, shortened by 0 bases and 9 bases respectively, the junction contains 34 bases. According to the germline V gene, CDR1 reads SGHRS and CDR2 reads YFSETQ. Counted from cysteine to phenylalanine, this CDR3 has 21 amino acids. Only the CDR3 region is kept as DNA, spanning 63 bases read in frame from base 1.